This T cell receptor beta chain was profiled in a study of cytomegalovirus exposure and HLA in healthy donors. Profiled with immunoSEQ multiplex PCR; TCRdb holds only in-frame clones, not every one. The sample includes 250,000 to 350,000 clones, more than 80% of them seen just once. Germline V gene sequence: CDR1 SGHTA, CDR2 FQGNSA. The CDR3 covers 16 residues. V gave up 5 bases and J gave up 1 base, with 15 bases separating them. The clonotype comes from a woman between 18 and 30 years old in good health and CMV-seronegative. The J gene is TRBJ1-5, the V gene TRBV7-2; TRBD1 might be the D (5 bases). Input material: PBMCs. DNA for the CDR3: TGTGCCAGCAGCCCAGATGGGGCGCAGAGCAATCAGCCCCAGCATTTT. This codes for CASSPDGAQSNQPQHF. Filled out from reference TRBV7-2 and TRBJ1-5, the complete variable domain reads GAGVSQSPSNKVTEKGKDVELRCDPISGHTALYWYRQSLGQGLEFLIYFQGNSAPDKSGLPSDRFSAERTGGSVSTLTIQRTQQEDSAVYLCASSPDGAQSNQPQHFGDGTRLSIL.